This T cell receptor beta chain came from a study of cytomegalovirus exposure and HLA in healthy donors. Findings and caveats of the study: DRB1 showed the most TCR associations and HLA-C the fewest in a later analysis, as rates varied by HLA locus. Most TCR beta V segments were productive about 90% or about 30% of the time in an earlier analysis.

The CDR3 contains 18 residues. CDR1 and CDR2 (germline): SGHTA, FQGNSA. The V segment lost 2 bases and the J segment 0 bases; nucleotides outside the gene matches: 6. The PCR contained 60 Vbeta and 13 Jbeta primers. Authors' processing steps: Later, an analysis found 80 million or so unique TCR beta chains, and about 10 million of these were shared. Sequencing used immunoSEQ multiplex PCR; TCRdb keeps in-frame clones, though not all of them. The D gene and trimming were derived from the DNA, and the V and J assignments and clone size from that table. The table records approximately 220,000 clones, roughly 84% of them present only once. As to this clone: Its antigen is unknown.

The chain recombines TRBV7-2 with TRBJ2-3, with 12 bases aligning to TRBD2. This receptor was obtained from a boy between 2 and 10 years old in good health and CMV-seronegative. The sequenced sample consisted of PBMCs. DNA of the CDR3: TGTGCCAGCAGCTTATCTCTAGCGGGGGGGCATAGCACAGATACGCAGTATTTT. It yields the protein CASSLSLAGGHSTDTQYF.